This TCR beta chain was identified in a study of stem cell transplantation in POMP-related autoinflammatory disease. Study context: Impaired MHC class I-dependent CD8+ differentiation was hypothesized from defective thymoproteasomes. Study outcomes and limitations: A trend toward lower repertoire diversity and greater clonality appeared in every analyzed T-cell subset of PRAID patients.

TCRdb's table, derived via immunoSEQ multiplex PCR, lists solely in-frame clones and lacks some. Among approximately 65,000 clones listed, roughly 88% were seen once. PRAID combined immunodeficiency and autoinflammation. This clone was seen once. Its target is unknown. The TCR comes from a human patient with POMP-related autoinflammation and immune dysregulation (PRAID). Some T cells may arise from the graft donor. The source material was CD4+ T cells from PBMCs, sampled after stem cell transplantation.

The CDR3 DNA reads TGTGCCAGTAGTAAGTCCTCCCCGTTTGGGGCCAACGTCCTGACTTTC. Translation: CASSKSSPFGANVLTF. V usage is TRBV19 and J usage is TRBJ2-6; D gene ambiguous. CDR3 length: 16 residues. Trimming took off 4 bases at V and 3 bases at J, with 13 bases between the two ends. The V gene's germline CDR1 is LNHDA and CDR2 SQIVND (reference sequence).